This TCR beta chain is drawn from a study of blood T cell repertoires in COVID-19 (TCRdb year 2020). Context from the whole study: Samples from collaborators originated in the United States, Italy and Spain and spanned both the acute and convalescent phases of COVID-19. Deeply sampled blood TCRbeta repertoires from subjects exposed to, actively infected with, or recovered from COVID-19 were included in the dataset. The samples were drawn from two sources: the first 160 participants of the ongoing ImmuneRACE study, and approximately 1,300 subjects contributed by 6 global collaborators. Where available, HLA class I and class II types were taken from metadata supplied by the sample provider and were not determined by assay-based typing. The material from the prospective study consisted of cDNA or gDNA derived from T cells, B-cell-depleted T cells, or PBMCs. The sample metadata nearly always contained a de-identified subject ID, COVID-19 status, age in years and sex. The repertoires were released in a freely available public database meant as a resource for research on the immune response to SARS-CoV-2. Study-wide findings and limitations: How much clinical and demographic metadata was included differed by source and by participant, and the metadata was provided uncurated.

Reading from cysteine to phenylalanine, the CDR3 counts 13 amino acids. Only the CDR3 part of the read is kept: 39 bases, read in frame from the first base. CDR1 and CDR2 are read off the germline V gene as SGHTA and FQGTGA. At the junction V is shortened by 5 bases and J by 7 bases, with 14 bases in between. The immunoSEQ Assay, a bias-controlled multiplex PCR, was used to amplify TCRbeta CDR3 regions from genomic DNA. The study's processing was this. The number of nucleated cells in each sample was estimated from the amplification of reference gene primers within the assay. To quantify the absolute abundance of each unique TCRbeta CDR3 rearrangement, sequence reads were collapsed and filtered. For each sample, productive Simpson clonality was calculated as the square root of Simpson's diversity index across productive rearrangements. TCRdb obtained this table from immuneACCESS and retained in-frame rearrangements with V and J assigned. These tables miss some clones; where compared with another copy, unresolved V genes account for less than half of the shortfall, and the remainder is unexplained. V, J and clone size are taken as reported in that table, and D and trimming were inferred from the DNA itself. This sample is represented by 120,000 to 150,000 clones; around 80% of them were singletons. The biggest ten clones account for 13% of the sample.

Regarding this clone: What antigen it recognizes has not been identified. No qualities accompany the bases; no much larger clone lies one base away.

The collaborating institutions used their own protocols to collect whole blood in K2EDTA tubes. Collaborator samples were shipped for TCRbeta analysis as frozen whole blood, isolated PBMCs, or DNA extracted from either sample type. This clonotype was sampled from a man aged 55-75 years with active or convalescent COVID-19. The rearrangement joined TRBV7-3 to TRBJ1-1; confidence is insufficient to name the D gene. Sequencing was done on a sample of peripheral blood. For the CDR3, the sequence is CASSTSRVGEAFF. The DNA is TGTGCCAGCAGCACTTCTAGAGTGGGTGAAGCTTTCTTT.